These T cell receptor beta chains were read from a single sample in a study of T cell changes during pregnancy in multiple sclerosis. Sequenced by immunoSEQ multiplex PCR; TCRdb stores in-frame clones only, minus some. The profile covers about 55,000 clones, with 94% appearing a single time and 3% to 3.5% taken by the ten largest. Sequenced material: CD8+ T cells from peripheral blood mononuclear cells, taken in the third trimester of pregnancy. The receptor set was obtained from a female donor with multiple sclerosis, enrolled in a pregnancy study. CDR3s include the opening cysteine and the closing phenylalanine or tryptophan. D genes are given only for firm matches. Clone size is not always given. Where it is, it says once, few, many or a class for expanded clones.

TRBD1	.	TRBV6-6	TRBJ1-4	TGTGCCAGCAACAAGCATTCCGGGACAGGGCTTGAAAAACTGTTTTTT	CASNKHSGTGLEKLFF
.	once	TRBV7-9	TRBJ1-4	TGTGCCAGCAGCGAAACGGTCAGGGAGGGGGAAAAACTGTTTTTT	CASSETVREGEKLFF
TRBD1	.	TRBV15	TRBJ1-2	TGTGCCACCAGCATCGGGACAGGGGACGGCTACACCTTC	CATSIGTGDGYTF
TRBD2	.	TRBV13	TRBJ2-5	TGTGCCAGCAGCCCGGGGAGGGGAGAGACCCAGTACTTC	CASSPGRGETQYF
.	.	TRBV2	TRBJ2-1	TGTGCCAGCAGTTTTACGCGGGCCTCTTCAAACAATGAGCAGTTCTTC	CASSFTRASSNNEQFF
.	.	TRBV27	TRBJ2-1	TGTGCCAGCAGCGACTCAACCGCCTACAATGAGCAGTTCTTC	CASSDSTAYNEQFF
TRBD2	.	TRBV6-4	TRBJ2-1	TGTGCCAGCTCTTTTGGGAGGGGAAATGAGCAGTTCTTC	CASSFGRGNEQFF
.	.	TRBV9	TRBJ1-1	TGTGCCAGCAGCCCTCGCGGAGGGATGAACACTGAAGCTTTCTTT	CASSPRGGMNTEAFF
TRBD2	.	TRBV6-5	TRBJ2-1	TGTGCCAGCAGATTACGGGAGGAGGGGTGGAATGAGCAGTTCTTC	CASRLREEGWNEQFF
TRBD2	.	TRBV9	TRBJ2-7	TGTGCCAGCAGCGACGGCGGGGGCTACGAGCAGTACTTC	CASSDGGGYEQYF
TRBD2	.	TRBV9	TRBJ2-7	TGTGCCAGCAGCGGCGGGACTAGCGGACCCTACGAGCAGTACTTC	CASSGGTSGPYEQYF
.	.	TRBV28	TRBJ1-2	TGTGCCAGCAGTTTTATACTCCGACAGTACCTAGGCTACACCTTC	CASSFILRQYLGYTF
.	.	TRBV6-6	TRBJ2-5	TGTGCCAGCAGCCCCTTCGTGGGAGGAGGGGAGACCCAGTACTTC	CASSPFVGGGETQYF
TRBD2	.	TRBV5-8	TRBJ2-5	TGTGCCACCCCACTTGCGGGAGGACCCGTGAAGTCCCAGTACTTC	CATPLAGGPVKSQYF
.	.	TRBV27	TRBJ2-1	TGTGCCAGCAGTTTATCCTACTTCAATGAGCAGTTCTTC	CASSLSYFNEQFF
.	few	TRBV28	TRBJ2-2	TGTGCCAGCAGTGAACAGGGTTCCACCGGGGAGCTGTTTTTT	CASSEQGSTGELFF